The 24 T cell receptor beta chains in this list originate from one sample, sequenced in a study of T cells after yellow fever vaccination. TCRdb itself ran the 5' RACE reads through MiXCR, one entry per CDR3 protein. The profile shows some 320,000 distinct CDR3 sequences, around 4.3% of them singletons. The input for sequencing was PBMCs, taken 15 days after the yellow fever booster vaccination. The source of these receptors is a man younger than 30 who received the YFV17D yellow fever vaccine.

This clonotype was counted many times. This chain connects TRBV9 to TRBJ2-7; D call uncertain. Between the trimmed V and J ends, which lost 0 bases and 2 bases, there was a span of 15 bases. CDR3 length: 16 amino acids. The V gene's germline CDR1 is SGDLS and CDR2 YYNGEE. The CDR3, as DNA: TGTGCCAGCAGCGTAGGCGACGGACCTCCCCCCTACGAGCAGTACTTC. Protein: CASSVGDGPPPYEQYF.

This clonotype was found many times. The chain carries TRBV5-1 and TRBJ2-1; 8 bases align to TRBD1. The CDR3 extends over 14 amino acids. CDR1 and CDR2 (germline): SGHRS, YFSETQ. The V segment lost 4 bases and the J segment 8 bases; nucleotides outside the gene matches: 8. CDR3 DNA sequence: TGCGCCAGCAGCCAGATGACAGGGGACGATGAGCAGTTCTTC. It translates to CASSQMTGDDEQFF.

The table lists this clonotype with a few counts. The J gene is TRBJ1-2, the V gene TRBV6-5; D is perhaps TRBD1 (5 bases). This CDR3 contains 13 residues. Between the trimmed V and J ends, which lost 0 bases and 6 bases, there was a span of 8 bases. In germline, CDR1 is MNHEY, CDR2 SVGAGI. The CDR3 DNA follows: TGTGCCAGCAGTTACTCCGGGGGGGATGGCTACACCTTC. Translated, it gives CASSYSGGDGYTF.

The table lists this clonotype with many counts. This rearrangement joins TRBV6-2 or TRBV6-3 to TRBJ1-6; a weak D match, TRBD1 (5 bases). Trimming took 7 bases from V and 4 from J, leaving 11 bases between them. The germline V gene encodes CDR1 MNHEY and CDR2 SVGEGT. The CDR3 runs to 14 residues. The CDR3 DNA reads TGTGCCAGCAACCTAGACAGTTATAATTCACCCCTCCACTTT. The encoded protein is CASNLDSYNSPLHF.

The chain couples TRBV5-1 to TRBJ2-2; D is unresolved. V lost 3 bases and J lost 6, with 9 bases in between. CDR1 and CDR2 (germline): SGHRS, YFSETQ. CDR3 length: 13 amino acids. In DNA, the CDR3 is TGCGCCAGCAGCTCGGATACGCCCGGGGAGCTGTTTTTT. Its translation is CASSSDTPGELFF.

This clonotype was recorded at least ten times. The chain links TRBV5-5 to TRBJ1-1, with 7 bases aligning to TRBD1. CDR1 and CDR2 from the germline V gene are SGHKS and YYEKEE (reference sequence). The CDR3 consists of 14 residues. J gave up 3 bases and V 4 bases, and 6 bases lay outside the gene matches. The CDR3 loop is CASSANQGDTEAFF. CDR3 nucleotide sequence: TGTGCCAGCAGCGCAAATCAGGGGGACACTGAAGCTTTCTTT.

This rearrangement joins TRBV24-1 to TRBJ1-2, with D perhaps TRBD1 (5 bases). CDR3 size: 14 residues. Trimming left V 3 bases short and J 4 bases short, with 11 bases between. Germline V lookup: CDR1 KGHDR, CDR2 SFDVKD. DNA for the CDR3: TGTGCCACCAGTGATCCAACCCAGGGCTATGGCTACACCTTC. It codes for CATSDPTQGYGYTF.

The chain links TRBV28 to TRBJ2-7; 8 bases line up with TRBD1. CDR3 length: 16 residues. Trimming at V came to 5 bases and at J to 0 bases, leaving 9 bases not matched to a gene. Per the germline V gene, CDR1 is MDHEN and CDR2 is SYDVKM. The CDR3 nucleotides read TGTGCCAGCAGTCCGCCCGGGACAGGAAGCTCCTACGAGCAGTACGTC. Residues: CASSPPGTGSSYEQYV.

This clonotype turned up a few times. The J gene is TRBJ2-3, the V gene TRBV6-5; TRBD2 aligns across 9 bases. The germline V gene has CDR1 MNHEY and CDR2 SVGAGI. The CDR3 contains 15 residues. Trimming removed 7 bases from V and 4 bases from J; junction bases left unmatched: 9. Here the CDR3 DNA reads TGTGCCAGCACCCTAGCTAGCGGGGCCTCAGATACGCAGTATTTT. This codes for CASTLASGASDTQYF.

V is TRBV7-2 and J is TRBJ2-2; 7 bases agree with TRBD2. Germline CDR1 SGHTA, CDR2 FQGNSA. The CDR3 length is 16 residues. The V segment lost 5 bases and the J segment 4 bases; nucleotides outside the gene matches: 10. The CDR3 nucleotides are TGTGCCAGCAGCCGATCGCCCGGCGGGGGCACCGGGGAGCTGTTTTTT. It codes for CASSRSPGGGTGELFF.

This clonotype was detected ten times or more. This rearrangement joins TRBV4-3 to TRBJ1-2; D unresolved. CDR1 is LGHNA and CDR2 is YSLEER in the germline V gene. V shed 4 bases and J shed 2 bases, with 14 bases lying between them. The length of the CDR3 is 15 residues. The CDR3 here is CASSPSSDLNYGYTF. The CDR3 DNA follows: TGCGCCAGCAGCCCTTCTTCGGATCTGAACTATGGCTACACCTTC.

The chain carries TRBV7-9 and TRBJ1-1; D gene unclear. V dropped 1 base and J dropped 11 bases, with 11 bases sitting between them. The CDR3 runs 12 residues. The V gene's germline CDR1 is SEHNR and CDR2 FQNEAQ (reference sequence). The CDR3 DNA follows: TGTGCCAGCAGCTTAGGGGGTTCGAGTGCTTTCTTT. Protein product: CASSLGGSSAFF.

This clonotype was seen a few times. The chain combines TRBV12-3 or TRBV12-4 with TRBJ2-1, with 7 bases fitting TRBD2. This CDR3 is built from 15 residues. V lost 0 bases to trimming and J lost 10 bases; unmatched junction nucleotides: 9. Here the CDR3 reads CASSLALLAGVEQFF. The CDR3 DNA follows: TGTGCCAGCAGTTTAGCGCTGCTCGCGGGGGTAGAGCAGTTCTTC.

This sequence joins TRBV12-3 or TRBV12-4 and TRBJ1-5; tentative D call: TRBD1 (6 bases). V lost 5 bases to trimming and J lost 6 bases, with 17 bases between them. The CDR3 contains 15 residues. The CDR3 nucleotides are TGTGCCAGCAGTCAGAACCAGGGGTCGGCTCAGCCCCAGCATTTT. Its translation is CASSQNQGSAQPQHF.

The CDR3 loop is CAISESDRARRGTGELFF. The CDR3 region has the DNA TGTGCCATCAGTGAGTCAGATAGGGCCCGTCGGGGAACCGGGGAGCTGTTTTTT. The gene calls are TRBV10-3 and TRBJ2-2, with a possible D match to TRBD2 (5 bases). The length of the CDR3 is 18 residues. The ends were cut back, 0 bases at V and 5 bases at J, with 19 bases in the middle. Germline assignment: CDR1 ENHRY and CDR2 SYGVKD.

This clonotype was counted only a few times. The V and J genes are TRBV24-1 and TRBJ1-2, with D possibly being TRBD1 (5 bases). This CDR3 is built from 15 residues. V dropped 3 bases and J dropped 8 bases, with 18 bases sitting between them. From germline, CDR1 is KGHDR and CDR2 SFDVKD. CDR3 sequence reads: CATSDPRTPQGGYTF. Here the CDR3 DNA reads TGTGCCACCAGTGATCCCCGCACACCGCAGGGAGGCTACACCTTC.

This clonotype was counted ten times or more. The chain uses TRBV6-5 and TRBJ1-2; the D is unclear. Germline values: CDR1 MNHEY, CDR2 SVGAGI. V lost 4 bases and J 2 bases, leaving 8 bases between the germline ends. The CDR3 is 13 amino acids. In nucleotides, the CDR3 is TGTGCCAGCAGTTTGGGGAGGAACTATGGCTACACCTTC. Amino acids: CASSLGRNYGYTF.

The J gene is TRBJ2-1, the V gene TRBV10-1; 8 bases are a match to TRBD2. The CDR3 has 15 amino acids. Germline V lookup: CDR1 WNHNN, CDR2 SYGVQD (reference sequence). V shed 6 bases and J 8 bases; nucleotides not matched to a gene: 12. DNA for the CDR3: TGCGCCAGCAGCGACAAACGGGGGGGCCTGGATGAGCAGTTCTTC. Translated: CASSDKRGGLDEQFF.

V is TRBV5-1 and J is TRBJ2-1; 11 nucleotides line up with TRBD1. Germline-derived CDR1 and CDR2 are SGHRS and YFSETQ. This CDR3 contains 14 residues. Trimming at V came to 6 bases and at J to 9 bases, leaving 8 bases not matched to a gene. CDR3 nucleotides: TGCGCCAGCAACAGGCGGACAGGGGGCTTTGAGCAGTTCTTC. Its translation: CASNRRTGGFEQFF. Based on the CDR3 plus reference TRBV5-1 and TRBJ2-1, the full variable domain is KAGVTQTPRYLIKTRGQQVTLSCSPISGHRSVSWYQQTPGQGLQFLFEYFSETQRNKGNFPGRFSGRQFSNSRSEMNVSTLELGDSALYLCASNRRTGGFEQFFGPGTRLTVL.

This clonotype was detected a few times. This chain joins TRBV10-3 and TRBJ1-5; 11 nucleotides line up with TRBD1. Germline CDR1 ENHRY, CDR2 SYGVKD. After removal of 6 bases from V and 7 bases from J, the junction contained 5 bases not matched to a gene. The CDR3 loop spans 14 amino acids. The CDR3 sequence is CAISQGDRGQPQHF. The CDR3 DNA follows: TGTGCCATCAGCCAGGGGGACAGGGGGCAGCCCCAGCATTTT.

This clonotype appeared many times. V gene TRBV7-2 combines with J gene TRBJ2-7, with 9 bases that match TRBD1. Germline V CDR1 and CDR2: SGHTA, FQGNSA. The CDR3 has 16 amino acids. With 2 bases clipped from V and 2 bases from J, the junction kept 7 bases outside the gene matches. The CDR3 nucleotides read TGTGCCAGCAGCTTAAGTGGGACAGGGATCCCCTACGAGCAGTACTTC. Translating it yields CASSLSGTGIPYEQYF.

This clonotype turned up a few times. V gene TRBV5-1 combines with J gene TRBJ2-7; D is unresolved. From germline, CDR1 is SGHRS and CDR2 YFSETQ. V dropped 1 base and J dropped 0 bases, with 8 bases sitting between them. The CDR3 spans 14 residues. The CDR3 nucleotides read TGCGCCAGCAGCTTGCAAGCTAGCTCCTACGAGCAGTACGTC. Amino acid sequence: CASSLQASSYEQYV.

This clonotype was observed a handful of times. The V and J genes are TRBV20-1 and TRBJ1-2; the D gene is possibly TRBD1 (6 bases). CDR3 length: 15 amino acids. The germline V gene has CDR1 DFQATT and CDR2 SNEGSKA (reference sequence). V was cut by 4 bases and J by 7 bases, with 22 bases left in between. For the CDR3, the DNA is TGCAGTGCTAACAGAGAGGGTACAGGGAACGCTGGCTACACCTTC. Its protein product is CSANREGTGNAGYTF.

This clonotype was seen ten or more times. The rearrangement links TRBV20-1 to TRBJ1-5, with 7 positions matching TRBD1. This CDR3 has 13 residues. The junction had 2 bases not matched to a gene; V was cut back by 4 bases and J by 2 bases. The germline V gene has CDR1 DFQATT and CDR2 SNEGSKA (reference sequence). This CDR3 is CSAIGQGNQPQHF. The CDR3 DNA is TGCAGTGCTATCGGACAGGGCAATCAGCCCCAGCATTTT.